This TCR beta chain was found in a study of blood T cell repertoires in COVID-19. Study context: From the United States, Italy and Spain came samples of acute and convalescent COVID-19.

This clone has only a few counts. Clones were read by immunoSEQ multiplex PCR, and TCRdb kept only the in-frame ones, dropping some. The sample consists of around 130,000 clones, 85% to 90% of them appearing once. This TCR derives from a man between 65 and 85 years old with active or convalescent COVID-19. Sequencing was performed on peripheral blood.

The CDR3 protein is CASLQGATGNTIYF. In nucleotides, the CDR3 is TGTGCCTCACTACAGGGGGCAACGGGAAACACCATATATTTT. This sequence joins TRBV10-3 and TRBJ1-3, with TRBD1 matching 9 bases. CDR1 and CDR2 from the germline V gene are ENHRY and SYGVKD. This CDR3 is 14 amino acids long. The ends lost 11 bases at V and 4 bases at J; junction bases unmatched: 9.